These T cell receptor beta chains were read from a single sample in a study of cytomegalovirus exposure and HLA in healthy donors. This table comes from immunoSEQ multiplex PCR, and its TCRdb copy is limited to in-frame clones, with some not included. This sample yields approximately 150,000 clones, of which around nine tenths are seen a single time; approximately 1.4% belongs to the top ten. The sequenced sample consisted of PBMCs. Source of these receptors: a woman aged 25 to 39 in good health and CMV-seronegative. The CDR3 runs from the conserved cysteine through the conserved F or W. Fields, in order: J gene, V gene, clone size, D gene, CDR3 protein, CDR3 DNA. D genes are given only for firm matches. Clone size, where shown, is once, few, many, or a class for clones that have expanded.

>TRBJ2-3|TRBV21-1|NA|NA
CASSYLSGGAGDTQYF
TGTGCCAGCAGCTACCTTAGCGGGGGGGCCGGAGATACGCAGTATTTT
>TRBJ1-6|TRBV6-6|few|NA
CASSSGGWSPLHF
TGTGCCAGCAGTTCCGGGGGATGGTCACCCCTCCACTTT
>TRBJ2-1|TRBV6-5|NA|NA
CASRRPSINEQFF
TGTGCCAGCAGGAGACCTAGTATCAATGAGCAGTTCTTC
>TRBJ1-2|TRBV9|NA|NA
CASSVEVGTPGGYTF
TGTGCCAGCAGCGTAGAGGTCGGTACACCGGGAGGCTACACCTTC
>TRBJ2-1|TRBV10-1|NA|TRBD2
CASSESGGEYEQFF
TGCGCCAGCAGTGAGTCGGGGGGGGAGTATGAGCAGTTCTTC
>TRBJ1-4|TRBV11-2|once|TRBD1
CASSLGDRDHEKLFF
TGTGCCAGCAGCTTGGGGGACAGGGACCATGAAAAACTGTTTTTT
>TRBJ2-7|TRBV27|NA|TRBD1
CASSFSRVGTGVGEQYF
TGTGCCAGCAGTTTTTCGCGCGTCGGGACAGGGGTGGGGGAGCAGTACTTC
>TRBJ1-1|TRBV6-5|NA|TRBD1
CASSYSDRGRTEAFF
TGTGCCAGCAGTTACAGCGACAGGGGGCGGACTGAAGCTTTCTTT
>TRBJ2-1|TRBV5-4|NA|TRBD2
CASSPLAGGHNEQFF
TGTGCCAGCAGTCCACTAGCGGGGGGGCACAATGAGCAGTTCTTC
>TRBJ1-1|TRBV7-9|NA|TRBD1
CASSLGQGAIEAFF
TGTGCCAGCAGCTTAGGGCAGGGGGCTATTGAAGCTTTCTTT
>TRBJ2-4|TRBV18|NA|NA
CASSPSLGQIAKNIQYF
TGTGCCAGCTCACCGTCTTTGGGACAAATAGCCAAAAACATTCAGTACTTC
>TRBJ1-2|TRBV6-5|NA|TRBD1
CASSLTGGDNYGYTF
TGTGCCAGCAGTTTGACAGGGGGTGATAACTATGGCTACACCTTC
>TRBJ2-7|TRBV11-2|NA|NA
CASSPGLTPDEQYF
TGTGCCAGCAGCCCCGGACTGACTCCGGACGAGCAGTACTTC
>TRBJ1-1|TRBV5-1|NA|TRBD1
CASSLGGTVNTEAFF
TGCGCCAGCAGCTTGGGGGGGACAGTCAACACTGAAGCTTTCTTT
>TRBJ2-7|TRBV9|NA|TRBD1
CASSPRGTVYEQYF
TGTGCCAGCAGCCCTCGAGGGACAGTTTACGAGCAGTACTTC
>TRBJ2-7|TRBV2|NA|TRBD2
CASRTSGGPSSYEQYF
TGTGCCAGCCGGACTAGCGGGGGGCCCAGCTCCTACGAGCAGTACTTC
>TRBJ2-3|TRBV2|NA|TRBD1
CASRKTGSDTQYF
TGTGCCAGCAGAAAGACAGGGTCAGATACGCAGTATTTT
>TRBJ2-1|TRBV4-1|NA|TRBD2
CASSQDDFRGGQGVEQFF
TGCGCCAGCAGCCAAGATGATTTCCGGGGGGGCCAAGGTGTTGAGCAGTTCTTC
>TRBJ2-7|TRBV29-1|NA|TRBD2
CSARRGGTYEQYF
TGCAGCGCCCGCCGGGGGGGAACCTACGAGCAGTACTTC
>TRBJ1-5|TRBV19|NA|NA
CASSSKGQGNQPQHF
TGTGCCAGTAGTAGTAAAGGCCAGGGCAATCAGCCCCAGCATTTT